Sequencing of this T cell receptor (beta chain) was carried out in a study of blood T cell repertoires in COVID-19. Looking at the study overall: The samples span acute and convalescent COVID-19 from the United States, Italy and Spain.

TCRdb keeps only in-frame clones here, not all; method: immunoSEQ multiplex PCR. The table lists roughly 190,000 clones, roughly 76% of them singletons. Germline V gene lookup returns CDR1 LNHDA and CDR2 SQIVND (reference sequence). V was cut by 3 bases and J by 5 bases, with 15 bases left in between. CDR3 length: 15 residues. The receptor's source is a woman between 50 and 59 years old with active or convalescent COVID-19. V and J are TRBV19 and TRBJ2-3; D is uncertain. The material sequenced was peripheral blood. In nucleotides, the CDR3 is TGTGCCAGTAGTATGGCAGACCGGCGAGGAGATACGCAGTATTTT. Translating gives CASSMADRRGDTQYF.